The 27 T cell receptor beta chains in this list originate from one sample, sequenced in a study of T cell clones after liver transplantation. Some clones are missing from TCRdb's copy, which holds only in-frame ones; the method was immunoSEQ multiplex PCR. Here the sample spans around 20,000 clones, about 90% being singletons. This sample comprised CD8+ T cells from blood, obtained before liver transplant. These receptors all stem from a human donor who received a liver transplant.

The rearrangement uses TRBV6-1 and TRBJ1-4, with D perhaps TRBD1 (6 bases). Germline CDR1 and CDR2: MNHNS and SASEGT. V shed 4 bases and J shed 12 bases, with 9 bases lying between them. The CDR3 sequence is 11 residues long. The CDR3 sequence: CASSGRGELFF. The DNA of the CDR3 is TGTGCCAGCAGTGGTAGGGGGGAACTGTTTTTT.

The rearrangement links TRBV6-5 to TRBJ2-7; 7 bases match TRBD1. Trimming at V came to 5 bases and at J to 7 bases, leaving 5 bases not matched to a gene. Germline V gives CDR1 MNHEY, CDR2 SVGAGI. The CDR3 loop spans 12 amino acids. The chain's CDR3 is CASSLTGKEQYF. CDR3 DNA sequence: TGTGCCAGCAGTCTGACAGGGAAGGAGCAGTACTTC.

V gene TRBV6-5 combines with J gene TRBJ2-1; a weak D match, TRBD1 (6 bases). The V end was cut by 2 bases, the J end by 4 bases, with 9 bases between. This CDR3 spans 14 amino acids. Per the germline V gene, CDR1 is MNHEY and CDR2 is SVGAGI. The CDR3 DNA is TGTGCCAGCAGTTACCAGGGGCATTACAATGAGCAGTTCTTC. Translated: CASSYQGHYNEQFF.

The V and J genes are TRBV5-1 and TRBJ1-4; D is possibly TRBD1 (5 bases). There are 14 residues in the CDR3. Germline CDR1 is SGHRS and CDR2 is YFSETQ. Trimming stripped 10 bases from V and 3 bases from J, with 16 bases between. The CDR3 is CASGGEGPNEKLFF. The CDR3 DNA reads TGCGCCTCCGGGGGTGAGGGGCCTAATGAAAAACTGTTTTTT.

The V and J genes are TRBV4-3 and TRBJ2-1; TRBD1 is a possible D gene (5 bases). With 0 bases removed from V and 2 bases from J, the gap between germline ends came to 17 bases. This CDR3 is built from 18 residues. CDR1 and CDR2 from the germline V gene are LGHNA and YSLEER. CDR3 coding DNA: TGCGCCAGCAGCCAAGATCAGGGAAACGACGGGCCCTACAATGAGCAGTTCTTC. Protein sequence: CASSQDQGNDGPYNEQFF.

This chain joins TRBV27 and TRBJ2-7; the D call may be TRBD1 or TRBD2 (6 bases each). CDR3 size: 14 residues. In germline, CDR1 is MNHEY, CDR2 SMNVEV (reference sequence). Deletions cut 5 bases from V and 2 bases from J, with 13 bases between. CDR3 DNA: TGTGCCAGCAGTCCCGTGGAGGGGGCCTACGAGCAGTACTTC. Translation gives CASSPVEGAYEQYF.

This clone was observed once. The V call is TRBV28, the J call TRBJ1-2; TRBD1 aligns across 9 bases. The CDR3 is 16 amino acids. Per the germline V gene, CDR1 is MDHEN and CDR2 is SYDVKM. The V and J ends lost 5 bases and 0 bases, in that order; junction bases with no gene match: 7. In DNA, the CDR3 is TGTGCCAGCAGTCCCCCGGGACAGGGCCCTAACTATGGCTACACCTTC. Translating it yields CASSPPGQGPNYGYTF.

The rearrangement uses TRBV15 and TRBJ1-1, with D uncertain. This CDR3 comprises 12 residues. V lost 0 bases to trimming and J lost 9 bases, with 8 bases between them. Germline assignment: CDR1 LNHNV and CDR2 YYDKDF (reference sequence). DNA for the CDR3: TGTGCCACCAGCAGAGAACGAGGGAAAGCTTTCTTT. It specifies CATSRERGKAFF.

This clone has just one count. This chain connects TRBV2 to TRBJ2-7; D unresolved. The length of the CDR3 is 15 residues. Trimming removed 3 bases at V and 3 bases at J, with 15 bases between. The germline V gene has CDR1 SNHLY and CDR2 FYNNEI. Here the CDR3 DNA reads TGTGCCAGCAGTGAGGGCCCAGCGATTCTCTACGAGCAGTACTTC. Translating it yields CASSEGPAILYEQYF.

The chain is built from TRBV28 and TRBJ2-1, with unresolved D. Trimming cost V 7 bases and J 1 base, with 8 bases left between them. This CDR3 is 13 amino acids long. The germline CDR1 and CDR2 sequences are MDHEN and SYDVKM. This CDR3 reads CASTLQSYNEQFF. CDR3 nucleotide sequence: TGTGCCAGCACCCTACAGTCCTACAATGAGCAGTTCTTC.

The chain recombines TRBV7-9 with TRBJ2-7; TRBD1 matches 9 bases. This CDR3 comprises 15 residues. Losses at the gene ends were 5 bases for V and 0 bases for J; bases not matched to a gene: 5. The germline V gene has CDR1 SEHNR and CDR2 FQNEAQ (reference sequence). The CDR3 here is CASSPGTGNSYEQYF. The CDR3 DNA sequence: TGTGCCAGCAGCCCCGGGACAGGGAACTCCTACGAGCAGTACTTC. Full variable domain (outside the CDR3, taken from reference TRBV7-9 and TRBJ2-7): DTGVSQNPRHKITKRGQNVTFRCDPISEHNRLYWYRQTLGQGPEFLTYFQNEAQLEKSRLLSDRFSAERPKGSFSTLEIQRTEQGDSAMYLCASSPGTGNSYEQYFGPGTRLTVT.

The DNA for the CDR3 is TGTGCCAGCAGCTGGACAGGGTCTGGGGCCAACGTCCTGACTTTC. The encoded protein is CASSWTGSGANVLTF. This sequence joins TRBV5-5 and TRBJ2-6; TRBD1 aligns across 8 bases. CDR1 and CDR2 (germline): SGHKS, YYEKEE (reference sequence). With 3 bases clipped from V and 1 base from J, the junction kept 0 bases outside the gene matches. The CDR3 loop spans 15 amino acids.

V gene TRBV28 combines with J gene TRBJ2-7; 9 bases fit TRBD1. V shed 5 bases and J 3 bases; nucleotides not matched to a gene: 8. Germline V gives CDR1 MDHEN, CDR2 SYDVKM. The CDR3 totals 15 residues. CDR3 bases: TGTGCCAGCAGTGCAGACAGGGGGTTACTCTACGAGCAGTACTTC. This encodes CASSADRGLLYEQYF.

The rearrangement joins TRBV30 to TRBJ2-5, with 9 bases matching TRBD2. Germline loops: CDR1 GTSNPN, CDR2 SVGIG (reference sequence). V was clipped by 4 bases and J by 4 bases; unmatched bases: 1. There are 12 residues in the CDR3. CDR3 amino acids: CAWKLAGETQYF. The CDR3 bases are TGTGCCTGGAAACTAGCGGGAGAGACCCAGTACTTC.

The table lists this clone with a count of one. This chain uses TRBV7-9 with TRBJ2-1; D unclear. The CDR3 runs to 14 residues. Between the trimmed V and J ends, which lost 3 bases and 10 bases, there was a span of 16 bases. Germline V gives CDR1 SEHNR, CDR2 FQNEAQ (reference sequence). The CDR3 loop is CASSFHDGLWEQFF. The DNA of the CDR3 is TGTGCCAGCAGCTTTCACGACGGCCTTTGGGAGCAGTTCTTC.

The chain employs TRBV7-9 and TRBJ2-4; D tentatively reads TRBD1 or TRBD2 (5 bases each). The V gene lost 2 bases and the J gene lost 0 bases, with 11 bases spanning the gap. CDR3 size: 16 residues. Per germline, CDR1 SEHNR and CDR2 FQNEAQ (reference sequence). The CDR3 DNA follows: TGTGCCAGCAGCTTATCGCCAGGGAGAGCCAAAAACATTCAGTACTTC. Translation gives CASSLSPGRAKNIQYF.

This clone occurred once. The chain uses TRBV28 and TRBJ2-3; tentative D call: TRBD1 (5 bases). The ends were cut back, 6 bases at V and 8 bases at J, with 27 bases in the middle. CDR3 size: 17 residues. Germline V lookup: CDR1 MDHEN, CDR2 SYDVKM. CDR3 DNA sequence: TGTGCCAGCAGCCCACCCCCCTGGGGCGCTACGACGTCTACGCAGTATTTT. This codes for CASSPPPWGATTSTQYF.

The genes are TRBV29-1 and TRBJ2-6; D possibly uses TRBD1 or TRBD2 (5 bases each). CDR1 and CDR2 (germline): SQVTM, ANQGSEA. The ends were cut back, 4 bases at V and 4 bases at J, with 20 bases in the middle. The CDR3 has 17 amino acids. The CDR3 here is CSVVVRGPASGANVLTF. DNA of the CDR3: TGCAGCGTTGTGGTTCGGGGACCGGCCTCGGGGGCCAACGTCCTGACTTTC.

The chain carries TRBV13 and TRBJ2-7; D unclear. In germline, CDR1 is PRHDT, CDR2 FYEKMQ (reference sequence). V was trimmed by 1 base and J by 5 bases, leaving 9 bases between them. The CDR3 is 13 amino acids. CDR3 region: CASSLEADHEQYF. Here the CDR3 DNA reads TGTGCCAGCAGCTTAGAGGCGGACCACGAGCAGTACTTC. The full variable domain, its missing parts supplied by reference TRBV13 and TRBJ2-7, is AAGVIQSPRHLIKEKRETATLKCYPIPRHDTVYWYQQGPGQDPQFLISFYEKMQSDKGSIPDRFSAQQFSDYHSELNMSSLELGDSALYFCASSLEADHEQYFGPGTRLTVT.

The chain uses TRBV11-2 and TRBJ2-7; D remains unclear. V dropped 1 base and J dropped 1 base, with 8 bases sitting between them. The CDR3 extends over 14 amino acids. Germline CDR1 reads SGHAT; CDR2 reads FQNNGV. The CDR3 here is CASSLASFSYEQYF. The DNA of the CDR3 is TGTGCCAGCAGCTTAGCCAGCTTTTCCTACGAGCAGTACTTC. Full variable domain (missing parts from reference TRBV11-2 and TRBJ2-7): EAGVAQSPRYKIIEKRQSVAFWCNPISGHATLYWYQQILGQGPKLLIQFQNNGVVDDSQLPKDRFSAERLKGVDSTLKIQPAKLEDSAVYLCASSLASFSYEQYFGPGTRLTVT.

This clone was detected only a few times. The chain has TRBV11-2 and TRBJ1-2; D is unclear. CDR1 and CDR2 from the germline V gene are SGHAT and FQNNGV. The length of the CDR3 is 15 residues. The V and J ends lost 0 bases and 4 bases respectively, with 12 bases between them. The CDR3 reads CASSLELYTAYGYTF. The CDR3 nucleotides are TGTGCCAGCAGCTTAGAGTTATATACTGCCTATGGCTACACCTTC.

As concerns this clone: Other DNA sequences in this specimen translate into the identical CDR3. The rearrangement links TRBV7-2 to TRBJ2-7; D ambiguous. Germline V gene data show CDR1 as SGHTA and CDR2 as FQGNSA. The V and J ends lost 1 base and 2 bases respectively, with 3 bases between them. This CDR3 has 12 amino acids. The CDR3 region is CASSLVPYEQYF. In DNA, the CDR3 is TGTGCCAGCAGCTTAGTGCCCTACGAGCAGTACTTC.

This clone was seen only once. V is TRBV19 and J is TRBJ2-7, with 10 bases identical to TRBD2. J was trimmed by 7 bases and V by 6 bases; bases with no gene match: 6. Germline V gene data show CDR1 as LNHDA and CDR2 as SQIVND (reference sequence). The length of the CDR3 is 13 residues. The DNA for the CDR3 is TGTGCCAGTAGCACGGGACTAGCGAGGGAGCAGTACTTC. The encoded protein is CASSTGLAREQYF.

The chain is built from TRBV15 and TRBJ2-1; D remains ambiguous. Germline CDR1 and CDR2: LNHNV and YYDKDF (reference sequence). The CDR3 is 16 residues long. The V end lost 1 base, the J end lost 5 bases, and 15 bases lay between the germline ends. The CDR3: CATSRASGGKDNEQFF. The CDR3 nucleotides read TGTGCCACCAGCAGAGCATCAGGCGGCAAGGACAATGAGCAGTTCTTC.

Judged by abundance, this clone is medium-sized. The chain joins TRBV30 to TRBJ1-1; 7 nucleotides line up with TRBD1. The CDR3 has 12 amino acids. The germline CDR1 and CDR2 sequences are GTSNPN and SVGIG (reference sequence). V gave up 4 bases and J gave up 4 bases; unmatched junction bases: 3. The CDR3 region is CAWTGGTTEAFF. CDR3 bases: TGTGCCTGGACAGGGGGGACCACTGAAGCTTTCTTT.

CDR3 DNA sequence: TGTGCCATCAGTGAGTCGGGGAGCGGGAGATACAATGAGCAGTTCTTC. The encoded protein is CAISESGSGRYNEQFF. V usage is TRBV10-3 and J usage is TRBJ2-1; 8 positions match TRBD2. With 0 bases clipped from V and 4 bases from J, the junction kept 5 bases outside the gene matches. The germline V gene has CDR1 ENHRY and CDR2 SYGVKD. This CDR3 is 16 amino acids long.

The V gene is TRBV11-3, the J gene TRBJ2-1; D could derive from TRBD1 or TRBD2 (5 bases each). Germline assignment: CDR1 SGHNT and CDR2 YENEEA. The CDR3 has 13 residues. The V end was cut by 1 base, the J end by 10 bases, with 11 bases between. In DNA form, the CDR3 reads TGTGCCAGCAGCTTAGTACTGGGGGAGGAGCAGTTCTTC. Its translation is CASSLVLGEEQFF.